This TCR beta chain was found in a study of T cell responses to AZD1222 COVID-19 vaccine. Study observations and caveats: Clonal diversity was possibly underestimated, and white British individuals and females predominated among donors. Two AZD1222 doses significantly raised spike-specific TCR breadth and depth over controls. Among vaccine-associated CD4 TCRs, coverage spanned spike, with dominance at 160-218 and 743-854.

This clone appeared a single time. No antigen is known for it. Measured with immunoSEQ multiplex PCR; TCRdb has only the in-frame clones, and not every one. Of 75,000 to 95,000 clones listed, about 90% were seen once; the top ten hold 5.5% to 9%. J gave up 5 bases and V 7 bases, and 10 bases lay outside the gene matches. The CDR3 contains 15 residues. Per germline, CDR1 SGHTA and CDR2 FQGTGA. This sequence was found in an adult in good health. Sequenced material: peripheral blood, taken on day 0 of MenACWY control vaccination. The rearrangement joins TRBV7-3 to TRBJ2-2, with TRBD2 matching 7 bases. The DNA for the CDR3 is TGTGCCAGCACCCTAGGGAGGGTCGAGACCGGGGAGCTGTTTTTT. Translated, it gives CASTLGRVETGELFF. Drawing the rest from reference TRBV7-3 and TRBJ2-2, the complete variable domain is GAGVSQTPSNKVTEKGKYVELRCDPISGHTALYWYRQSLGQGPEFLIYFQGTGAADDSGLPNDRFFAVRPEGSVSTLKIQRTERGDSAVYLCASTLGRVETGELFFGEGSRLTVL.